This entry describes one TCR beta chain. The record originates from a study of blood T cell repertoires in COVID-19. Germline CDR1 MNHEY, CDR2 SMNVEV (reference sequence). Trimming left V 3 bases short and J 4 bases short, with 9 bases between. This CDR3 spans 13 amino acids. TCRdb's copy holds only in-frame clones and misses some; the assay was immunoSEQ multiplex PCR. Among hundreds of thousands of clones listed, around 83% were seen once. The receptor was isolated from a man aged 40-49 years with acute or convalescent COVID-19. The sample was peripheral blood. J is TRBJ1-1 and V is TRBV27; D is unresolved. As DNA, the CDR3 is TGTGCCAGCAGTTTTAGGTGGAGCACTGAAGCTTTCTTT. Amino acid sequence: CASSFRWSTEAFF.